This T cell receptor beta chain was identified in a study of T cells in Graves' hyperthyroidism and ophthalmopathy. Amplification of TCR beta CDR3 regions was performed using RNA transcripts as template. RT-PCR in the first round (using the HTBI primer set) targeted the TCR CDR3. Using its own MiXCR run on the multiplex PCR reads, TCRdb lists one record per CDR3 protein. The data hold around 400,000 distinct CDR3 sequences, with 12% to 15% observed a single time. The CDR3 runs 16 residues. V dropped 0 bases and J dropped 6; count of bases not matched to a gene: 9. Germline-derived CDR1 and CDR2 are DFQATT and SNEGSKA (reference sequence). General observations from the study: Most clonotypes expanded in the thyroid (above 0.001) were also present in blood.

This clonotype was picked up a small number of times. Its antigen is undetermined. Sequenced material: blood. V usage is TRBV20-1 and J usage is TRBJ2-2; 8 bases match TRBD2. The sequence was collected from an older woman with Graves' ophthalmopathy. The CDR3 sequence: CSARDPSSGKAGELFF. In nucleotides, the CDR3 is TGCAGTGCTAGAGATCCAAGTAGCGGGAAGGCCGGGGAGCTGTTTTTT.